This T cell receptor beta chain was captured by sequencing in a study of blood T cell repertoires in COVID-19. Study-level background: The origin of the acute and convalescent COVID-19 samples was the United States, Italy and Spain.

This clone has just one count. Generated by immunoSEQ multiplex PCR, the TCRdb table keeps only in-frame clones and is missing some. The repertoire holds roughly 180,000 clones, with about 85% as singletons. Trimming pared 1 base from V and 6 bases from J, leaving 6 bases between. Germline CDR1 and CDR2: MNHEY and SVGAGI. CDR3 length: 13 amino acids. Sequencing was performed on peripheral blood. This sequence was found in a young man with acute or convalescent COVID-19. The chain links TRBV6-5 to TRBJ2-2, with a tentative D call TRBD2 (6 bases). The CDR3 sequence: CASSYWGAGELFF. DNA of the CDR3: TGTGCCAGCAGTTACTGGGGGGCCGGGGAGCTGTTTTTT.